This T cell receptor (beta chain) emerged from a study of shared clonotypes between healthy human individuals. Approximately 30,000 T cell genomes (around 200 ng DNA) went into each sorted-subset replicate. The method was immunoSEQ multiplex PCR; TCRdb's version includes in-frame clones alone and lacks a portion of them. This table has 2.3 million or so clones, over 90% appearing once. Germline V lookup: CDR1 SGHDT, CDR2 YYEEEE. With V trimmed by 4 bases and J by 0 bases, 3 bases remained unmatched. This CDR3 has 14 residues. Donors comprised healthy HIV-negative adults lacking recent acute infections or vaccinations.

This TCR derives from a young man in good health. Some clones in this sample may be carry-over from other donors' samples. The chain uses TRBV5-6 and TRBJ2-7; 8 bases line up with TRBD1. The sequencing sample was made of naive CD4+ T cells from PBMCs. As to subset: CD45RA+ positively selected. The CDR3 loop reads CASSKDRVSYEQYF. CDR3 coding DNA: TGTGCCAGCAGCAAGGACAGGGTCTCCTACGAGCAGTACTTC.